Listed below are T cell receptor beta chains from one sample, sequenced in a study of cytomegalovirus exposure and HLA in healthy donors. Sequencing was performed with immunoSEQ multiplex PCR; in TCRdb, only in-frame clones are kept and a portion is missing. The sample lists about 130,000 clones, 79% seen once, with about 2% in the top ten. The material sequenced was PBMCs. The receptor set was obtained from a young man in good health and CMV-seronegative. CDR3s include the opening cysteine and the closing phenylalanine or tryptophan. D genes are given only for firm matches. Clone size is shown for a subset of rows, as once, few, many or a class of expanded clone.

TRBV7-9	TRBD2	TRBJ2-5	few	TGTGCCAGCAGCAGTGATTCTAGCGGGAGTTGGCAAGAGACCCAGTACTTC	CASSSDSSGSWQETQYF
TRBV2	TRBD1	TRBJ1-2	few	TGTGCCAGCAAACCGGGACAGGGGCTCTATGGCTACACCTTC	CASKPGQGLYGYTF
TRBV2	NA	TRBJ2-4	NA	TGTGCCAGCAGGGCCGAGGAAGCCAAAAACATTCAGTACTTC	CASRAEEAKNIQYF
TRBV9	NA	TRBJ2-2	NA	TGTGCCAGCAGCGTAGAGCTTTACACCGGGGAGCTGTTTTTT	CASSVELYTGELFF
TRBV5-6	TRBD2	TRBJ2-2	NA	TGTGCCAGCAGCTTGCGGGGGGTAGGCACCGGGGGGCTGTTTTTT	CASSLRGVGTGGLFF
TRBV21-1	NA	TRBJ1-5	few	TGTGCCAGCAGCAAAGCGCTCGGGACAGGGGGCTTTAACGACCCGAGCAATCAGCCCCAGCATTTT	CASSKALGTGGFNDPSNQPQHF
TRBV7-2	TRBD2	TRBJ2-1	NA	TGTGCCAGCAGCTTAAGCGGGACCACTTCCTACAATGAGCAGTTCTTC	CASSLSGTTSYNEQFF
TRBV29-1	TRBD1	TRBJ1-2	NA	TGCAGCGCCACAGGGGGCGGAAGCTATGGCTACACCTTC	CSATGGGSYGYTF
TRBV7-3	TRBD1	TRBJ2-1	NA	TGTGCCAGCAGCTCAGGACAGGGCAATGAGCAGTTCTTC	CASSSGQGNEQFF
TRBV30	TRBD2	TRBJ2-7	NA	TGTGCCTCCTCCCGGGGACTAGCGGGGTACGAGCAGTACTTC	CASSRGLAGYEQYF